Listed below are T cell receptor beta chains from one sample, sequenced in a study of cytomegalovirus exposure and HLA in healthy donors. The method was immunoSEQ multiplex PCR; TCRdb's version includes in-frame clones alone and lacks a portion of them. The data contain 98,000 or so clones, roughly three quarters of them singletons. Sequencing used PBMCs. These receptors originate from a female donor in good health and CMV-seronegative. CDR3s include the opening cysteine and the closing phenylalanine or tryptophan. D genes are given only for firm matches. The size field is filled for only some rows; it gives once, few, many or a size class.

CDR3: CASMGQGLGQPQHF
DNA: TGTGCCAGCATGGGACAGGGTCTCGGTCAGCCCCAGCATTTT
J: TRBJ1-5
size: NA
D: TRBD1
V: TRBV6-5

CDR3: CASSPTGTGFGEQFF
DNA: TGTGCCAGCAGTCCTACCGGGACAGGGTTCGGGGAGCAGTTCTTC
J: TRBJ2-1
size: NA
D: TRBD1
V: TRBV27

CDR3: CASSRQETYEQYF
DNA: TGTGCCAGCAGCCGACAGGAAACCTACGAGCAGTACTTC
J: TRBJ2-7
size: NA
D: NA
V: TRBV6-6

CDR3: CASSFLTYEQYF
DNA: TGTGCCAGCAGCTTCCTTACCTACGAGCAGTACTTC
J: TRBJ2-7
size: NA
D: NA
V: TRBV14

CDR3: CASSIGAFRYNEQFF
DNA: TGTGCCAGTAGTATAGGGGCATTTCGCTACAATGAGCAGTTCTTC
J: TRBJ2-1
size: NA
D: NA
V: TRBV19

CDR3: CASRRTIEAFF
DNA: TGTGCCAGCAGAAGGACAATTGAAGCTTTCTTT
J: TRBJ1-1
size: NA
D: NA
V: TRBV28

CDR3: CASSRALAGVNEQFF
DNA: TGTGCCAGCAGCAGAGCGTTAGCGGGGGTAAATGAGCAGTTCTTC
J: TRBJ2-1
size: few
D: TRBD2
V: TRBV7-2

CDR3: CASSLREMNTEAFF
DNA: TGTGCCAGCAGCCTTCGAGAGATGAACACTGAAGCTTTCTTT
J: TRBJ1-1
size: NA
D: NA
V: TRBV4-2

CDR3: CAWTTPGTGNSPLHF
DNA: TGTGCCTGGACCACCCCCGGGACAGGGAATTCACCCCTCCACTTT
J: TRBJ1-6
size: NA
D: TRBD1
V: TRBV30

CDR3: CASTYPPPRTQYF
DNA: TGTGCCAGCACCTATCCGCCTCCACGGACCCAGTACTTC
J: TRBJ2-5
size: once
D: NA
V: TRBV6-1

CDR3: CASTPGGRTYEQYF
DNA: TGTGCCAGCACCCCGGGGGGCAGGACCTACGAGCAGTACTTC
J: TRBJ2-7
size: NA
D: NA
V: TRBV28

CDR3: CASSEGQGAFDTQYF
DNA: TGTGCCAGCAGTGAAGGGCAGGGGGCGTTCGATACGCAGTATTTT
J: TRBJ2-3
size: NA
D: TRBD1
V: TRBV25-1

CDR3: CASSVGTGGNSPLHF
DNA: TGTGCCAGCAGCGTAGGGACAGGGGGGAATTCACCCCTCCACTTT
J: TRBJ1-6
size: once
D: TRBD1
V: TRBV7-3

CDR3: CASSKAQVHHTLAGNTIYF
DNA: TGTGCCAGCAGCAAAGCGCAGGTCCACCATACCCTGGCCGGAAACACCATATATTTT
J: TRBJ1-3
size: once
D: NA
V: TRBV21-1

CDR3: CAWSVQAGLTDTQYF
DNA: TGTGCCTGGAGTGTACAGGCGGGACTCACAGATACGCAGTATTTT
J: TRBJ2-3
size: NA
D: NA
V: TRBV30

CDR3: CAWSVTLAGVKTGELFF
DNA: TGTGCCTGGAGTGTAACCCTAGCGGGAGTAAAGACCGGGGAGCTGTTTTTT
J: TRBJ2-2
size: NA
D: TRBD2
V: TRBV30

CDR3: CASQMNTEAFF
DNA: TGTGCCAGTCAAATGAACACTGAAGCTTTCTTT
J: TRBJ1-1
size: NA
D: NA
V: TRBV6-5

CDR3: CASSYAGREGLETQYF
DNA: TGTGCCAGCAGTTACGCAGGGCGGGAGGGTTTGGAGACCCAGTACTTC
J: TRBJ2-5
size: NA
D: TRBD2
V: TRBV6-5

CDR3: CASSSGSTEAFF
DNA: TGTGCCAGTAGTTCCGGGAGCACTGAAGCTTTCTTT
J: TRBJ1-1
size: few
D: NA
V: TRBV19

CDR3: CASSPRAGGGYEQYF
DNA: TGTGCCAGCTCACCACGAGCGGGGGGAGGCTACGAGCAGTACTTC
J: TRBJ2-7
size: NA
D: TRBD2
V: TRBV18

CDR3: CASSIPGDQPQHF
DNA: TGTGCCAGTAGTATTCCAGGGGATCAGCCCCAGCATTTT
J: TRBJ1-5
size: once
D: NA
V: TRBV19

CDR3: CASSPSGNSHTGELFF
DNA: TGTGCCAGCAGCCCCAGCGGGAACAGTCACACCGGGGAGCTGTTTTTT
J: TRBJ2-2
size: NA
D: TRBD2
V: TRBV9